The clone carrying this T cell receptor beta chain was detected once. The sample comes from a study of blood T cell repertoires in COVID-19. The overall study: Sample material is recorded as cDNA or gDNA derived from T cells, B-cell-depleted T cells, or PBMCs.

The cohort comprised adults aged roughly 18 to 90 years residing in under 30 US areas. Clinical history reported by participants formed the basis on which cohorts were assigned. The assay was immunoSEQ multiplex PCR, and TCRdb's table has in-frame clones only and misses some. The sample holds 270,000 or so clones, 85% to 90% seen once. Specimen: PBMCs or T cells enriched from blood (not recorded which). This TCR came from a woman aged 25 to 45 with acute COVID-19.

CDR3: CASSYSWRGGYTF. The DNA for the CDR3 is TGTGCCAGCAGTTACTCCTGGCGAGGAGGCTACACCTTC. The genes are TRBV6-5 and TRBJ1-2; unclear D gene. V was trimmed by 0 bases and J by 8 bases, leaving 10 bases between them. This CDR3 comprises 13 residues. CDR1 and CDR2 (germline): MNHEY, SVGAGI.